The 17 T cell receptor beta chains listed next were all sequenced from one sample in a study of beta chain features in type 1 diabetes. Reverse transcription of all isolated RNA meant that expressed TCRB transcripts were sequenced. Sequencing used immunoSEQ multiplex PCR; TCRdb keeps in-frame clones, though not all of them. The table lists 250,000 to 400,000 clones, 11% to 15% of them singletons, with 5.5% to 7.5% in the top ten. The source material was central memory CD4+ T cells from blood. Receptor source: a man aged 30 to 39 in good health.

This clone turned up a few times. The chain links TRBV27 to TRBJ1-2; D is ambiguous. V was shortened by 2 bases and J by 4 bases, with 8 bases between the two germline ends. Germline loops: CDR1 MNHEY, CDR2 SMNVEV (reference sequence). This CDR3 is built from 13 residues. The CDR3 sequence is CASSLKAGYGYTF. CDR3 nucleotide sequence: TGTGCCAGCAGTTTAAAAGCGGGCTATGGCTACACCTTC.

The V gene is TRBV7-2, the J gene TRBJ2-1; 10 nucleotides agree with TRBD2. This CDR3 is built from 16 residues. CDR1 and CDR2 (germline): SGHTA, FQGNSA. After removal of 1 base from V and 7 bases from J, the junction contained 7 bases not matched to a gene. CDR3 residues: CASSLGPAGGLNEQFF. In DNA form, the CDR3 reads TGTGCCAGCAGCTTAGGGCCAGCGGGGGGGCTGAATGAGCAGTTCTTC.

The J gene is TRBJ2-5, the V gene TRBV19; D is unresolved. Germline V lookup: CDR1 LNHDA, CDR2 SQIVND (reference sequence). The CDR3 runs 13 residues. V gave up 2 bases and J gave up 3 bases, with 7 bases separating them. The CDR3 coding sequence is TGTGCCAGTAGTATAACTGCTAAAGAGACCCAGTACTTC. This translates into CASSITAKETQYF.

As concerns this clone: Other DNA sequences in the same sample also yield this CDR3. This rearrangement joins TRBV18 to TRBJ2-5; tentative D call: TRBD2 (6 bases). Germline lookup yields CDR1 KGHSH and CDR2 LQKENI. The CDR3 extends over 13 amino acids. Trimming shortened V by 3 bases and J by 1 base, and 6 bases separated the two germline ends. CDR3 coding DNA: TGTGCCAGCTCACCGGGGGGCCAAGAGACCCAGTACTTC. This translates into CASSPGGQETQYF.

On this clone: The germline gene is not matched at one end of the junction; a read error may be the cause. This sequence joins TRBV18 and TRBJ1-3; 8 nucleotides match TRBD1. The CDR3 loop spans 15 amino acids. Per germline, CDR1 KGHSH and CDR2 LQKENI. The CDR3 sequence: CASSPQGAGGNTTYF. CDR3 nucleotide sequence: TGTGCCAGCTCACCGCAGGGGGCTGGTGGAAACACCACATATTTT.

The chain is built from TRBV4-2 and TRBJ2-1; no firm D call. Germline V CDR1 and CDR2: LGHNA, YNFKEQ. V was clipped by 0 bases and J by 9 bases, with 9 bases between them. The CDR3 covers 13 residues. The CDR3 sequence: CASSQERRGEQFF. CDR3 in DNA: TGTGCCAGCAGCCAAGAAAGGCGCGGTGAGCAGTTCTTC.

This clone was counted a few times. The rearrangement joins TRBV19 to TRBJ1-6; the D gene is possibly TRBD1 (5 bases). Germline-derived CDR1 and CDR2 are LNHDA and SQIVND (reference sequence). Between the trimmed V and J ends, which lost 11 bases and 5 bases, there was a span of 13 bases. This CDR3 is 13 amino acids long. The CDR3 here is CASRDGNNSPLHF. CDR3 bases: TGTGCCTCTAGGGACGGGAATAATTCACCCCTCCACTTT.

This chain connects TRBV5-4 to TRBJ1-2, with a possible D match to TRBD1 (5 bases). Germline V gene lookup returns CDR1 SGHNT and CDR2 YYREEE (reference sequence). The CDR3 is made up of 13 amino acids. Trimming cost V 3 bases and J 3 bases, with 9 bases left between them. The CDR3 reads CASSSKGDYGYTF. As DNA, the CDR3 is TGTGCCAGCAGCTCAAAAGGGGACTATGGCTACACCTTC. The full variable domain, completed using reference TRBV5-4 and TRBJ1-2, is ETGVTQSPTHLIKTRGQQVTLRCSSQSGHNTVSWYQQALGQGPQFIFQYYREEENGRGNFPPRFSGLQFPNYSSELNVNALELDDSALYLCASSSKGDYGYTFGSGTRLTVV.

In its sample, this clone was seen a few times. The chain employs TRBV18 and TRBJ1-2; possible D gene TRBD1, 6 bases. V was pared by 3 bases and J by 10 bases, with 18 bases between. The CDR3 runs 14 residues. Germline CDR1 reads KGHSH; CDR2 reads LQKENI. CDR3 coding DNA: TGTGCCAGCTCACCCCAAAGGACAGCCGGTGACTACACCTTC. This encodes CASSPQRTAGDYTF. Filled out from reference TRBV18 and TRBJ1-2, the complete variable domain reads NAGVMQNPRHLVRRRGQEARLRCSPMKGHSHVYWYRQLPEEGLKFMVYLQKENIIDESGMPKERFSAEFPKEGPSILRIQQVVRGDSAAYFCASSPQRTAGDYTFGSGTRLTVV.

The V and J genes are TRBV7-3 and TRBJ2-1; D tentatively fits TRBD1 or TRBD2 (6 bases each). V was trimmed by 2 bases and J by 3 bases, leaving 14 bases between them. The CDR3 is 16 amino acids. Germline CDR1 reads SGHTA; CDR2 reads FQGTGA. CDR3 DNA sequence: TGTGCCAGCAGCTTAGCCGGGGGCCGTGGCTACAATGAGCAGTTCTTC. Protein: CASSLAGGRGYNEQFF.

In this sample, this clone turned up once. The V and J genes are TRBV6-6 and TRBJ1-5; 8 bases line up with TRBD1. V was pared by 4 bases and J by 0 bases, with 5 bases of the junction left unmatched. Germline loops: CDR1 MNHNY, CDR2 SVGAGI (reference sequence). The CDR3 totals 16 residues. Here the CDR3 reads CASSSTGGHSNQPQHF. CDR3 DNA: TGTGCCAGCAGTTCTACAGGGGGTCATAGCAATCAGCCCCAGCATTTT.

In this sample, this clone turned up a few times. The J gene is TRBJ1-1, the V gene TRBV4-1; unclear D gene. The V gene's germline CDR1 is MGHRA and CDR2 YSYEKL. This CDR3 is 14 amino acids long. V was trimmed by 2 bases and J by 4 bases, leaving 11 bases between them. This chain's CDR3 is CASSQISLGTEAFF. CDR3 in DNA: TGCGCCAGCAGCCAAATTTCCTTGGGCACTGAAGCTTTCTTT.

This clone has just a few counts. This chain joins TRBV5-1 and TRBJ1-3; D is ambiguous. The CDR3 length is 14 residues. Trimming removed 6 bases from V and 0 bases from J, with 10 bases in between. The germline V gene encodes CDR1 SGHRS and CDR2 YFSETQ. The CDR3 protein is CASKAEISGNTIYF. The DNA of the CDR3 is TGCGCCAGCAAGGCCGAGATCTCTGGAAACACCATATATTTT.

The CDR3 DNA sequence: TGTGCCTGGAGAGGGAACTCGGGTGGCTACACCTTC. This translates into CAWRGNSGGYTF. The chain has TRBV30 and TRBJ1-2; no clear D gene. CDR3 length: 12 residues. V gave up 3 bases and J gave up 7 bases, with 12 bases separating them. Germline V gene lookup returns CDR1 GTSNPN and CDR2 SVGIG (reference sequence).

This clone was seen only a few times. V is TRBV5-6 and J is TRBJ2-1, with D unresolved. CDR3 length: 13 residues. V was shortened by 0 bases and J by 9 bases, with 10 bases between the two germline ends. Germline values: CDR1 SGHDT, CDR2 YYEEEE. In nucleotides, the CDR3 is TGTGCCAGCAGCTTGGTTGGGATGGGTGAGCAGTTCTTC. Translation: CASSLVGMGEQFF.

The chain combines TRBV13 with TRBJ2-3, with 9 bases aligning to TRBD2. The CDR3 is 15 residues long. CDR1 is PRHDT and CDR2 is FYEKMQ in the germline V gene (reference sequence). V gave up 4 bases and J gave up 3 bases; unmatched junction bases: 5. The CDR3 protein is CASSYSGRRTDTQYF. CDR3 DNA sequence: TGTGCCAGCAGCTACAGCGGGAGGAGGACAGATACGCAGTATTTT.

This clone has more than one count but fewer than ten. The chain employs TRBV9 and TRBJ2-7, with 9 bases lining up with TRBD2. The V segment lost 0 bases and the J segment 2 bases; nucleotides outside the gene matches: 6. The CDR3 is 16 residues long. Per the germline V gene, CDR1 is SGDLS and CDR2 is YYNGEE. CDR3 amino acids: CASSVDAGGPAYEQYF. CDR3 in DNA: TGTGCCAGCAGCGTAGATGCGGGGGGGCCGGCCTACGAGCAGTACTTC.